Shown below are 25 T cell receptor beta chains from a single sample sequenced in a study of CD8+ T cells in alopecia areata. Treatment in this sample: oral pan-JAK inhibitor, 5-10 mg twice daily. Following extraction, RNA underwent reverse transcription to cDNA, which served as the sequencing template. Measured with immunoSEQ multiplex PCR; TCRdb has only the in-frame clones, and not every one. Altogether approximately 300,000 clones are present, 55% to 70% being singletons, with the ten largest covering approximately 1.8%. Sequences were derived from CD4+ T cells sorted from blood, sampled at week 24, from a patient treated with tofacitinib. Every receptor here comes from a human donor with alopecia areata.

The J gene is TRBJ2-6, the V gene TRBV7-9, with D unclear. This CDR3 has 16 residues. From germline, CDR1 is SEHNR and CDR2 FQNEAQ (reference sequence). Trimming took 1 base from V and 4 from J, leaving 11 bases between them. CDR3: CASSLDSAAGANVLTF. In nucleotides, the CDR3 is TGTGCCAGCAGCTTAGATTCTGCGGCCGGGGCCAACGTCCTGACTTTC.

The table lists this clone with many counts. This sequence joins TRBV28 and TRBJ2-6; D could derive from TRBD1 or TRBD2 (5 bases each). Trimming shortened V by 11 bases and J by 4 bases, and 27 bases separated the two germline ends. Germline V lookup: CDR1 MDHEN, CDR2 SYDVKM. This CDR3 comprises 18 residues. CDR3 region: CAGGDPGQGSTGANVLTF. The CDR3 DNA is TGTGCCGGGGGAGACCCGGGCCAGGGAAGTACGGGGGCCAACGTCCTGACTTTC. Complete variable domain (other parts from reference TRBV28 and TRBJ2-6): DVKVTQSSRYLVKRTGEKVFLECVQDMDHENMFWYRQDPGLGLRLIYFSYDVKMKEKGDIPEGYSVSREKKERFSLILESASTNQTSMYLCAGGDPGQGSTGANVLTFGAGSRLTVL.

This clone was picked up a small number of times. This sequence joins TRBV18 and TRBJ2-2; D not resolved. V was trimmed by 2 bases and J by 5 bases, leaving 6 bases between them. Per the germline V gene, CDR1 is KGHSH and CDR2 is LQKENI. The CDR3 is made up of 13 amino acids. CDR3 sequence reads: CASSPETTGELFF. CDR3 nucleotide sequence: TGTGCCAGCTCACCAGAGACAACCGGGGAGCTGTTTTTT.

This clone was observed a handful of times. This rearrangement joins TRBV30 to TRBJ2-5; D could derive from TRBD1 or TRBD2 (5 bases each). V was shortened by 3 bases and J by 4 bases, with 18 bases between the two germline ends. The germline gives CDR1 GTSNPN, CDR2 SVGIG (reference sequence). The CDR3 runs 15 residues. The CDR3 reads CAWSSPGTSGETQYF. The CDR3 DNA reads as TGTGCCTGGAGCAGCCCGGGGACGTCGGGAGAGACCCAGTACTTC.

This clone was observed a handful of times. The chain links TRBV27 to TRBJ1-4; 7 bases are a match to TRBD1. CDR1 MNHEY and CDR2 SMNVEV come from the germline V gene (reference sequence). V lost 2 bases, J lost 11 bases, and 5 bases stayed unmatched. The CDR3 is 13 amino acids. CDR3 in amino acids: CASSLRGRDKLFF. In DNA, the CDR3 is TGTGCCAGCAGTTTAAGGGGGCGGGATAAACTGTTTTTT.

This chain connects TRBV15 to TRBJ2-2, with D possibly being TRBD1 or TRBD2 (5 bases each). Trimming took 1 base from V and 0 from J, leaving 9 bases between them. The CDR3 runs 16 residues. Germline V gives CDR1 LNHNV, CDR2 YYDKDF (reference sequence). The CDR3 DNA follows: TGTGCCACCAGCAGAGGGGACGGTTCGAACACCGGGGAGCTGTTTTTT. It is translated as CATSRGDGSNTGELFF.

This chain connects TRBV30 to TRBJ1-2, with D perhaps TRBD1 (5 bases). Germline-derived CDR1 and CDR2 are GTSNPN and SVGIG (reference sequence). With 0 bases removed from V and 8 bases from J, the gap between germline ends came to 16 bases. The CDR3 is 14 amino acids. The CDR3 bases are TGTGCCTGGAGTGTCCGGCGGCAGGGAAGGGGCTACACCTTC. This codes for CAWSVRRQGRGYTF.

This clone was found a few times. The chain is built from TRBV23-1 and TRBJ2-3; perhaps TRBD2 as D (5 bases). TRBV23-1 is an open reading frame, and its role is uncertain. This CDR3 comprises 14 residues. V was pared by 4 bases and J by 3 bases, with 11 bases between. In DNA, the CDR3 is TGCGCCAGCAGTCGCCGCAGGAGGACAGATACGCAGTATTTT. Its protein is CASSRRRRTDTQYF.

This clone was recorded once. The chain carries TRBV30 and TRBJ1-1; D is unclear. CDR1 and CDR2 (germline): GTSNPN, SVGIG (reference sequence). The CDR3 contains 14 residues. V dropped 7 bases and J dropped 10 bases, with 25 bases sitting between them. The CDR3 sequence: CAYSSGVPGDGAFF. The CDR3 DNA is TGTGCCTACAGTTCCGGGGTGCCCGGTGATGGAGCTTTCTTT.

The chain joins TRBV5-6 to TRBJ1-2; no clear D. The CDR3 length is 14 residues. CDR1 is SGHDT, CDR2 YYEEEE, per germline. V was cut by 2 bases and J by 6 bases, with 14 bases left in between. This chain's CDR3 is CASSFGGGPHGYTF. The DNA of the CDR3 is TGTGCCAGCAGCTTCGGCGGAGGGCCTCATGGCTACACCTTC.

The rearrangement joins TRBV19 to TRBJ1-1, with 9 bases identical to TRBD1. CDR3 length: 16 residues. J lost 11 bases, V lost 7 bases, and 20 bases had no gene match. Germline V gives CDR1 LNHDA, CDR2 SQIVND (reference sequence). CDR3 sequence reads: CASKLGQGGAGPLAFF. CDR3 DNA: TGTGCCAGTAAACTGGGACAGGGAGGGGCAGGCCCATTGGCTTTCTTT.

This clone came up a few times. V usage is TRBV5-6 and J usage is TRBJ2-7, with 7 nucleotides matching TRBD1. The junction had 9 bases not matched to a gene; V was cut back by 4 bases and J by 2 bases. The V gene's germline CDR1 is SGHDT and CDR2 YYEEEE. CDR3 length: 15 residues. The DNA for the CDR3 is TGTGCCAGCAGCCGGGGACAGAATAGTCCCTACGAGCAGTACTTC. Residues: CASSRGQNSPYEQYF. The variable domain in full, with the rest retrieved from reference TRBV5-6 and TRBJ2-7, is DAGVTQSPTHLIKTRGQQVTLRCSPKSGHDTVSWYQQALGQGPQFIFQYYEEEERQRGNFPDRFSGHQFPNYSSELNVNALLLGDSALYLCASSRGQNSPYEQYFGPGTRLTVT.

The chain couples TRBV4-3 to TRBJ1-2; D is uncertain. The V gene's germline CDR1 is LGHNA and CDR2 YSLEER. V was cut by 0 bases and J by 4 bases, with 15 bases left in between. The CDR3 totals 16 residues. This chain's CDR3 is CASSQDQPPLGYGYTF. CDR3 in DNA: TGCGCCAGCAGCCAAGATCAGCCCCCGCTAGGCTATGGCTACACCTTC.

A remark on this clone: The sample carries other DNA sequences with the same CDR3. For the CDR3, the DNA is TGCGCCAGCAGCCTCGGCTACGAGCAGTACTTC. This encodes CASSLGYEQYF. V and J are TRBV5-1 and TRBJ2-7; D is unclear. Germline-derived CDR1 and CDR2 are SGHRS and YFSETQ. CDR3 length equals 11 residues. Trimming shortened V by 4 bases and J by 3 bases, and 5 bases separated the two germline ends.

This clone was picked up a small number of times. The rearrangement uses TRBV28 and TRBJ2-2; possibly TRBD2 for D (6 bases). This CDR3 has 15 amino acids. Germline V gene lookup returns CDR1 MDHEN and CDR2 SYDVKM. V dropped 5 bases and J dropped 0 bases, with 10 bases sitting between them. The CDR3 loop reads CASSPGGANTGELFF. The CDR3 DNA reads as TGTGCCAGCAGTCCCGGGGGAGCGAACACCGGGGAGCTGTTTTTT.

The rearrangement uses TRBV6-4 and TRBJ1-1; D gene unclear. The CDR3 spans 13 residues. V was clipped by 6 bases and J by 0 bases, with 8 bases between them. Germline loops: CDR1 MRHNA, CDR2 SNTAGT. CDR3 protein: CASRFAVNTEAFF. The CDR3 nucleotides are TGTGCCAGCAGATTCGCCGTGAACACTGAAGCTTTCTTT.

V gene TRBV2 combines with J gene TRBJ2-2; a weak D match, TRBD1 (5 bases). V dropped 6 bases and J dropped 4 bases, with 9 bases sitting between them. Per germline, CDR1 SNHLY and CDR2 FYNNEI. The CDR3 loop spans 13 amino acids. CDR3 in amino acids: CASSLRATGELFF. The CDR3 nucleotides are TGTGCCAGCAGCCTCAGGGCCACCGGGGAGCTGTTTTTT.

This sequence joins TRBV6-5 and TRBJ1-2, with 7 bases identical to TRBD1. Germline CDR1 MNHEY, CDR2 SVGAGI. V shed 6 bases and J 0 bases; nucleotides not matched to a gene: 7. The CDR3 has 15 residues. CDR3 sequence (DNA): TGTGCCAGCAGGATGACAGGGAGGCCTAACTATGGCTACACCTTC. This sequence encodes CASRMTGRPNYGYTF.

V usage is TRBV29-1 and J usage is TRBJ1-2; D gene unclear. The CDR3 totals 14 residues. The V gene lost 4 bases and the J gene lost 4 bases, with 16 bases spanning the gap. Germline values: CDR1 SQVTM, CDR2 ANQGSEA. The CDR3 reads CSVARASPGYGYTF. CDR3 nucleotides: TGCAGCGTTGCCCGGGCCTCACCTGGCTATGGCTACACCTTC.

The rearrangement uses TRBV5-1 and TRBJ2-1; 10 bases are shared with TRBD2. The CDR3 sequence is 15 residues long. The germline V gene encodes CDR1 SGHRS and CDR2 YFSETQ. Trimming took 4 bases from V and 4 from J; bases not matched to a gene: 5. The CDR3 spells CASSHGLAVYNEQFF. The CDR3 coding sequence is TGCGCCAGCAGCCACGGACTAGCGGTTTACAATGAGCAGTTCTTC.

The chain uses TRBV4-2 and TRBJ2-5; a possible D gene is TRBD2 (6 bases). Germline V gene lookup returns CDR1 LGHNA and CDR2 YNFKEQ. This CDR3 contains 17 residues. The germline V and J ends were trimmed by 4 bases and 3 bases, with 21 bases remaining between them. For the CDR3, the DNA is TGTGCCAGCAGCCTCGAACGGGGAGGACCTAAAGAAGAGACCCAGTACTTC. It is translated as CASSLERGGPKEETQYF.

This clone has only a few counts. V gene TRBV29-1 combines with J gene TRBJ2-3; 11 nucleotides match TRBD2. In germline, CDR1 is SQVTM, CDR2 ANQGSEA. With 7 bases clipped from V and 0 bases from J, the junction kept 6 bases outside the gene matches. The CDR3 is 15 residues long. The CDR3 region has the DNA TGCAGCGGACTAGCGGGGACCTATAGCACAGATACGCAGTATTTT. This codes for CSGLAGTYSTDTQYF.

The rearrangement joins TRBV29-1 to TRBJ2-2; no reliable D call. Germline V lookup: CDR1 SQVTM, CDR2 ANQGSEA. V gave up 4 bases and J gave up 0 bases, with 9 bases separating them. The CDR3 loop spans 14 amino acids. The CDR3 spells CSVGKLANTGELFF. The CDR3 region has the DNA TGCAGCGTTGGTAAGCTGGCGAACACCGGGGAGCTGTTTTTT.

There are a few counts of this clone. The chain recombines TRBV29-1 with TRBJ2-3, with no clear D. CDR1 is SQVTM, CDR2 ANQGSEA, per germline. This CDR3 spans 12 amino acids. V was shortened by 7 bases and J by 6 bases, with 14 bases between the two germline ends. The DNA for the CDR3 is TGCAGCGCCCTCGAAACGGTTGATACGCAGTATTTT. Translation gives CSALETVDTQYF.

The J gene is TRBJ1-1, the V gene TRBV29-1, with 7 bases identical to TRBD1. V shed 6 bases and J 3 bases; nucleotides not matched to a gene: 7. Looked up from germline, CDR1 is SQVTM and CDR2 is ANQGSEA. The CDR3 runs to 13 residues. CDR3 sequence reads: CSVALTGDTEAFF. CDR3 in DNA: TGCAGCGTGGCACTCACAGGGGACACTGAAGCTTTCTTT.